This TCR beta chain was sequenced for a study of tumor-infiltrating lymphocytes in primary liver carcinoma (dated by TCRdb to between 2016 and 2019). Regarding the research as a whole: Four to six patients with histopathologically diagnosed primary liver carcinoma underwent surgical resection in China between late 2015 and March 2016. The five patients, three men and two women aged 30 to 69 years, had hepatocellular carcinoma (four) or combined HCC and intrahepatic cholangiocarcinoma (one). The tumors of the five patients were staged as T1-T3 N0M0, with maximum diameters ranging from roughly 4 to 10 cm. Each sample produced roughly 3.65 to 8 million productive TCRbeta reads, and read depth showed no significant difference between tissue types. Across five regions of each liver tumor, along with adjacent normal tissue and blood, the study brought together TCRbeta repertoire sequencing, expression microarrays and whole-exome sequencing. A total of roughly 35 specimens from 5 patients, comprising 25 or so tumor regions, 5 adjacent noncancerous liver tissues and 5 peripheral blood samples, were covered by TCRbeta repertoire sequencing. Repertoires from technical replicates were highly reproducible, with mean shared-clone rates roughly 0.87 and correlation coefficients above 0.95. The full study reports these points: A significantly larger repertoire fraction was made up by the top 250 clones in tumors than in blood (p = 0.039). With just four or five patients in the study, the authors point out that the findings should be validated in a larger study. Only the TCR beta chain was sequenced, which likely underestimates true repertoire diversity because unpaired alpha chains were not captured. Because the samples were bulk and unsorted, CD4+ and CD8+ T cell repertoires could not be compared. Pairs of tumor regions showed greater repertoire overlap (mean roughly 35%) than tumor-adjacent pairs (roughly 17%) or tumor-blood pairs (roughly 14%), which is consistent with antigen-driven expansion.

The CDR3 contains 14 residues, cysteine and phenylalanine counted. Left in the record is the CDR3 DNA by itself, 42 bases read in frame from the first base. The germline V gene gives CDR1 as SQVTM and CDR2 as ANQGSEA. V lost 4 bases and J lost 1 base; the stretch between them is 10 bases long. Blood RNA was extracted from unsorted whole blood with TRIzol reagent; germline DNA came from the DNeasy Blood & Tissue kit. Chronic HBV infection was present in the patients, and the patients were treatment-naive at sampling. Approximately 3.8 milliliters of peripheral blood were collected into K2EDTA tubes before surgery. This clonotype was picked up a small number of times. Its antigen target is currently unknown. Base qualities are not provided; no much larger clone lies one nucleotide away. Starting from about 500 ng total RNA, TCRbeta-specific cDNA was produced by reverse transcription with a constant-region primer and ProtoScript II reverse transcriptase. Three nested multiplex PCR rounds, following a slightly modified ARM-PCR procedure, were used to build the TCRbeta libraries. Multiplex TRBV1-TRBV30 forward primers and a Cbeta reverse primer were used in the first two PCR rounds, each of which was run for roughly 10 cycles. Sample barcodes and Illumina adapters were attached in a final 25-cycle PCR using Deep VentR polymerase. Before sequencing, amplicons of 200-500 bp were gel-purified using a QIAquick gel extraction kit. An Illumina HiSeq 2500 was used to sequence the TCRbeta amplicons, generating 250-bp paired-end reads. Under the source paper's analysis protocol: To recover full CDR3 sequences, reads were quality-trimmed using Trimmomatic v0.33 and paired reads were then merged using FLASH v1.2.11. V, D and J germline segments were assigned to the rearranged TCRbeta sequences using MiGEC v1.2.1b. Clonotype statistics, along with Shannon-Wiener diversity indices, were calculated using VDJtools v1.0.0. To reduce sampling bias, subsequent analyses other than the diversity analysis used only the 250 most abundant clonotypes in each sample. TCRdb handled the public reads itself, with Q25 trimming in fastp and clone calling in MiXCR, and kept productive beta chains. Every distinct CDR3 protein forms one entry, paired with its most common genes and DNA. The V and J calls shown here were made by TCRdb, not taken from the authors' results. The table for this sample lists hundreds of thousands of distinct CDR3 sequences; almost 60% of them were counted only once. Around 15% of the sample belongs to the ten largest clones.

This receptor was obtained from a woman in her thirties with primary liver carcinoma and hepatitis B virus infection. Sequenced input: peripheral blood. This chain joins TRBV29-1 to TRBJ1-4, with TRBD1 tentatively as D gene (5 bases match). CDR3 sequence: CSVGPGGTNEKLFF. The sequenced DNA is TGCAGCGTTGGGCCCGGGGGAACTAATGAAAAACTGTTTTTT.